This T cell receptor (beta chain) stems from a study of regulatory T cells in long-lasting Graves disease. Per the germline V gene, CDR1 is SGHTA and CDR2 is FQGNSA. There are 16 residues in the CDR3. The ends lost 5 bases at V and 4 bases at J; junction bases unmatched: 6. Time point defined: newly diagnosed GD, antithyroid drugs for less than 3 months. Making the TCR library involved RNA that had been extracted from PBMCs. Building of the TCR beta libraries involved iRepertoire HTBI primers and Arm-PCR of CDR3 regions. Via MiXCR, TCRdb re-called the multiplex PCR reads, giving one row per CDR3 protein. The data contain 620,000 or so distinct CDR3 sequences, roughly 15% of them seen just once; the ten biggest clones take up approximately 18%. These data also formed part of another study, on T cells in Graves' hyperthyroidism and ophthalmopathy.

This chain links TRBV7-2 with TRBJ2-5, with 14 bases lining up with TRBD2. This sequence originates from a woman aged 30 to 39 with Graves disease. This sample comprised peripheral blood mononuclear cells (PBMCs), obtained at new diagnosis, from a patient treated with antithyroid drugs. CDR3 DNA sequence: TGTGCCAGCAGCGGTTGGGGACTAGCGGGAGTAGAGACCCAGTACTTC. It encodes CASSGWGLAGVETQYF.